Sequencing of this T cell receptor beta chain was carried out in a study of spatial heterogeneity in lung cancer. Germline lookup yields CDR1 WSHSY and CDR2 SAAADI. This CDR3 has 14 amino acids. The V and J ends lost 4 bases and 1 base, in that order; junction bases with no gene match: 3. As to time point: sample taken at primary tumor resection. Via MiXCR, TCRdb re-called the 5' RACE reads, giving one row per CDR3 protein. The sample consists of tens of thousands of distinct CDR3 sequences, around 13% of them appearing once. This clonotype was seen ten or more times. V usage is TRBV10-2 and J usage is TRBJ2-7, with TRBD1 identical over 8 bases. The receptor was derived from a male donor with early-stage non-small cell lung cancer. Sequencing used PBMCs, obtained at surgery. The CDR3 sequence: CASSVRTGSYEQYF. The CDR3 coding sequence is TGCGCCAGCAGTGTCAGGACAGGGTCCTACGAGCAGTACTTC.